This T cell receptor (beta chain) was sequenced during a study of T-cell reconstitution after alpha-beta-depleted transplantation in children. The study's findings and limits: As was reported, about two months after transplant, alpha-beta T cells came from several hundred expanded graft clones. T-cell numbers and diversity, one year after transplant, stemmed largely from T cells that were newly produced.

This clonotype was observed at least ten times. Its matching antigen is unknown. This CDR3 comprises 15 residues. Germline V lookup: CDR1 SGHVS, CDR2 FQNEAQ. V was trimmed by 3 bases and J by 0 bases, leaving 9 bases between them. Library preparation (for TCRbeta) was performed with unique molecular identifiers. TCRdb ran MiXCR on the PCR reads and lists one entry per CDR3 protein. This table holds roughly 300,000 distinct CDR3 sequences, around a tenth found once. This chain connects TRBV7-8 to TRBJ2-1; D is ambiguous. The sequenced sample was peripheral blood, obtained 180 days after TCRalphabeta/CD19-depleted stem cell transplant. This TCR was recovered from a male patient aged 2 to 10 who had a stem cell transplant for chronic granulomatous disease, so the T cells may come from the graft donor. The CDR3 nucleotides are TGTGCCAGCAGCTTTGCCTGGAGCTCCTACAATGAGCAGTTCTTC. Its protein is CASSFAWSSYNEQFF.